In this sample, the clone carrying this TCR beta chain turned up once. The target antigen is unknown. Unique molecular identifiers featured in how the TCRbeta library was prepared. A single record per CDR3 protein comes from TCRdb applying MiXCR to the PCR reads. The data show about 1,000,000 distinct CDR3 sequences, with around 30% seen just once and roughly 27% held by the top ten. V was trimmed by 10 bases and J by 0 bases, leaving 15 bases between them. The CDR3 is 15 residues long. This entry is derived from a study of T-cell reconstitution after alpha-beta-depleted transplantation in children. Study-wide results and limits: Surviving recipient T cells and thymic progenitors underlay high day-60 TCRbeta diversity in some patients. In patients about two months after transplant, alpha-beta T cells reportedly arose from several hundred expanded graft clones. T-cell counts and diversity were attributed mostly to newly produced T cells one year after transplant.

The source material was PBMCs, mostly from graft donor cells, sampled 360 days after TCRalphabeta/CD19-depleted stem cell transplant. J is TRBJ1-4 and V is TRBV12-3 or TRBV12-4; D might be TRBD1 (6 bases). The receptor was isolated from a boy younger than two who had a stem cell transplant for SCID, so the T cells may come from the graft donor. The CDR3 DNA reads TGTGCCACACGGCCGGGGGCGGCAACTAATGAAAAACTGTTTTTT. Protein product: CATRPGAATNEKLFF.